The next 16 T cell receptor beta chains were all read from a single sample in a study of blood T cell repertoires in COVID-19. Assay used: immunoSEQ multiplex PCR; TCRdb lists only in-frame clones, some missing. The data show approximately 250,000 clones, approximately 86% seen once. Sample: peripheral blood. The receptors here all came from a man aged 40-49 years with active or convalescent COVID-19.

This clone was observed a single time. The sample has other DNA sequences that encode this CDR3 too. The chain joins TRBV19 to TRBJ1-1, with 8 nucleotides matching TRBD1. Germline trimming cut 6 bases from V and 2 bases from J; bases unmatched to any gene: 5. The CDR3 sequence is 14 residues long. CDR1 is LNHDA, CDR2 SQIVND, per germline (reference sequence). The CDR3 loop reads CASSRTGGNTEAFF. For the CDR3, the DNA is TGTGCCAGTAGCCGAACAGGGGGAAACACTGAAGCTTTCTTT.

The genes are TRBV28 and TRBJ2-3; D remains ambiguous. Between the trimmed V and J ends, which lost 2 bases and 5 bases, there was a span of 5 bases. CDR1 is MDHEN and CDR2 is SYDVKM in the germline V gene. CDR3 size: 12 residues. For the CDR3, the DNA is TGTGCCAGCAGTTTACGAGGAGATACGCAGTATTTT. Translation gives CASSLRGDTQYF.

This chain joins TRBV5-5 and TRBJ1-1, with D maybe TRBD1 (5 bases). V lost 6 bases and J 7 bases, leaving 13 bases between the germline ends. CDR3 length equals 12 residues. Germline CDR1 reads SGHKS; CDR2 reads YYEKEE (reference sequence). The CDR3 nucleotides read TGTGCCAGCACCTGGCGGGGGGTTGAAGCTTTCTTT. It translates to CASTWRGVEAFF.

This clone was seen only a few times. CDR3 DNA: TGTGCCAGCAGCCCAAGCGCACAGGGTCCCGCGGGCTACACCTTC. This encodes CASSPSAQGPAGYTF. V gene TRBV9 combines with J gene TRBJ1-2; D is perhaps TRBD1 (6 bases). Germline V gene data show CDR1 as SGDLS and CDR2 as YYNGEE. The CDR3 covers 15 residues. The germline V and J ends were trimmed by 4 bases and 8 bases, with 21 bases remaining between them.

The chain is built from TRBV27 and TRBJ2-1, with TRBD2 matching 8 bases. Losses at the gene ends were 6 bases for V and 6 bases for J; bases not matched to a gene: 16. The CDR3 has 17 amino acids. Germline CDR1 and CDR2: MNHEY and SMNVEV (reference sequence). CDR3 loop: CASSSPHLAGRPNEQFF. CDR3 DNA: TGTGCCAGCAGCTCCCCCCACTTAGCGGGACGTCCCAATGAGCAGTTCTTC.

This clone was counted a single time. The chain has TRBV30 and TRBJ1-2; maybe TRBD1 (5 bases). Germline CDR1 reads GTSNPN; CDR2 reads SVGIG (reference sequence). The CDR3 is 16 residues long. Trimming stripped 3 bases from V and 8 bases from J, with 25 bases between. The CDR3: CAWSRRPVGRGRGYTF. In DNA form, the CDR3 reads TGTGCCTGGAGCCGGAGGCCCGTGGGGCGGGGAAGAGGCTACACCTTC.

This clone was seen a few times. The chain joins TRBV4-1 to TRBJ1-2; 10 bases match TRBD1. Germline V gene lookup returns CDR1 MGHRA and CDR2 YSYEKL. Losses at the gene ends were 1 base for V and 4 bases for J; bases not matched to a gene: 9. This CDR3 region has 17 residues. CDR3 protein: CASSQALTGGQGYGYTF. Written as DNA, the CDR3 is TGCGCCAGCAGCCAAGCCTTGACAGGGGGCCAGGGCTATGGCTACACCTTC.

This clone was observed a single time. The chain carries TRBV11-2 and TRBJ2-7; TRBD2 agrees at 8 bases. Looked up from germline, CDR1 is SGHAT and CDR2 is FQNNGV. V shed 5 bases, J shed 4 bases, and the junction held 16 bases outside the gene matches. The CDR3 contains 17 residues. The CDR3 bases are TGTGCCAGCAGCCCGCCTCTTAGCGGGAACCGCCCTTACGAGCAGTACTTC. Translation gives CASSPPLSGNRPYEQYF.

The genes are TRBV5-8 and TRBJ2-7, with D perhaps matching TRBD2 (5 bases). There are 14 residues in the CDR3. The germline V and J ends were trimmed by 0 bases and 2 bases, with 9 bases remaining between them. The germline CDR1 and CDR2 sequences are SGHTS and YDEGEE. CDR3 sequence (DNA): TGTGCCAGCAGCTTGGGAGGGTTCACCTACGAGCAGTACTTC. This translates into CASSLGGFTYEQYF.

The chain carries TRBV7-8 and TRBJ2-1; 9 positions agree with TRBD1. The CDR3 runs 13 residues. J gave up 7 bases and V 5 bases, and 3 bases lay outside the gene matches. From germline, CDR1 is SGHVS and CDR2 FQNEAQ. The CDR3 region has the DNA TGTGCCAGCAGCCGCGGACAGGGGAATGAGCAGTTCTTC. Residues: CASSRGQGNEQFF.

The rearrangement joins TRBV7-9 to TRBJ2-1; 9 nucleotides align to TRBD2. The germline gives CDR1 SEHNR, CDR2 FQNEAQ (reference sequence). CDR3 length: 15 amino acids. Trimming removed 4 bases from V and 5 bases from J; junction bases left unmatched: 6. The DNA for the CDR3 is TGTGCCAGCAGCTACTCAGCGGGAGGCAACAATGAGCAGTTCTTC. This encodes CASSYSAGGNNEQFF. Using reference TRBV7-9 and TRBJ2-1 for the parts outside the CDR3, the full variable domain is DTGVSQNPRHKITKRGQNVTFRCDPISEHNRLYWYRQTLGQGPEFLTYFQNEAQLEKSRLLSDRFSAERPKGSFSTLEIQRTEQGDSAMYLCASSYSAGGNNEQFFGPGTRLTVL.

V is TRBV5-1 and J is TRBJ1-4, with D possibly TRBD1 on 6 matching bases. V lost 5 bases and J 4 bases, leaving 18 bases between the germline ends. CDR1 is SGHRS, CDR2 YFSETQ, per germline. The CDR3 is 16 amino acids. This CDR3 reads CASRKGPQGDNEKLFF. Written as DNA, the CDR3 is TGCGCCAGCAGGAAGGGGCCACAGGGTGATAATGAAAAACTGTTTTTT.

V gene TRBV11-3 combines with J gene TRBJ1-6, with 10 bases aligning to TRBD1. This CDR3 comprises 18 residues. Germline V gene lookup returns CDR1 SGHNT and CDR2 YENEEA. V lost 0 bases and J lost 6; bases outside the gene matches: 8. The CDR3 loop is CASSLDFLGTGANSPLHF. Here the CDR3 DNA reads TGTGCCAGCAGCTTAGACTTTCTGGGGACAGGGGCTAATTCACCCCTCCACTTT.

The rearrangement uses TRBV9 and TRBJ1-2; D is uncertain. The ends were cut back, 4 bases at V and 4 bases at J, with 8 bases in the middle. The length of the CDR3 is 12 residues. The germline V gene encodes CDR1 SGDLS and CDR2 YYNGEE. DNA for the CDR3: TGTGCCAGCAGCCCTCAAGCCTATGGCTACACCTTC. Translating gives CASSPQAYGYTF.

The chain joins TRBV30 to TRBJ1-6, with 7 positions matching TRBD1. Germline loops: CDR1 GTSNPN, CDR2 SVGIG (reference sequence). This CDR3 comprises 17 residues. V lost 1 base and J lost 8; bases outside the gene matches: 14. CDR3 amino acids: CAWSGRQGGIQYSPLHF. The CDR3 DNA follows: TGTGCCTGGAGTGGTAGACAGGGCGGTATCCAGTATTCACCCCTCCACTTT. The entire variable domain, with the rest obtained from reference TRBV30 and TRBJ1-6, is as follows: SQTIHQWPATLVQPVGSPLSLECTVEGTSNPNLYWYRQAAGRGLQLLFYSVGIGQISSEVPQNLSASRPQDRQFILSSKKLLLSDSGFYLCAWSGRQGGIQYSPLHFGNGTRLTVT.

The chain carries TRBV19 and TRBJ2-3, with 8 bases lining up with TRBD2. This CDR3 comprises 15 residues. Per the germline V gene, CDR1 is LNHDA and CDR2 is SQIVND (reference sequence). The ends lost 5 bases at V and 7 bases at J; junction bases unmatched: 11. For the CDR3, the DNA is TGTGCCAGTAGTGAGAGCGGCGGGAGGTTCAATACGCAGTATTTT. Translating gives CASSESGGRFNTQYF.